Reported below is one T cell receptor (beta chain). This sample was included in a study of blood T cell repertoires in COVID-19. About the research overall: Italy, Spain and the United States were the sources of the convalescent and acute COVID-19 samples. PBMCs, B-cell-depleted T cells, or T cells provided the cDNA or gDNA that made up the material.

Original data processing: Estimation of nucleated cell counts relied on the amplification of reference gene primers. Some clones are missing from TCRdb's copy, which holds only in-frame ones; the method was immunoSEQ multiplex PCR. For V, J and clone size, that table is used; D and trimming come from the DNA. Found here are roughly 240,000 clones, less than 85% of them singletons; the top ten hold around 4.5%. The trim removed 2 bases at V and 9 bases at J, leaving 11 bases unmatched. CDR1 is SGDLS and CDR2 is YYNGEE in the germline V gene. The CDR3 loop spans 15 amino acids. The gene calls are TRBV9 and TRBJ2-1; TRBD1 agrees at 7 bases. Sequenced material: peripheral blood. This clonotype originated in a man aged 55 to 70 who had recovered from COVID-19. In DNA form, the CDR3 reads TGTGCCAGCAGCGTCGTGGTCGCAGGGGGAAGTGAGCAGTTCTTC. This codes for CASSVVVAGGSEQFF.